This T cell receptor beta chain was sequenced for a study of cytomegalovirus exposure and HLA in healthy donors. Study details: Earlier, 150 million to 200 million T cells were analyzed, and approximately 110 million unique TCR beta sequences were found among them. Counted in an early data release were 75 million to 85 million unique TCRs from HLA-typed donors. Study-wide points: Presence/absence comparisons presumed near-even sequencing depth among donors.

To note about this clone: Its antigen is undetermined.

13 Jbeta primers and 60 Vbeta primers were used for the PCR. Sequenced by immunoSEQ multiplex PCR; TCRdb stores in-frame clones only, minus some. The sample table sets out approximately 140,000 clones. Trimming removed 0 bases from V and 8 bases from J, with 11 bases in between. The germline gives CDR1 SGHRS, CDR2 YFSETQ. The CDR3 spans 13 residues. The chain uses TRBV5-1 and TRBJ1-2, with D possibly TRBD1 on 5 matching bases. The origin of this receptor is a woman aged 40 to 50 in good health and CMV-seronegative. The sequencing input was PBMCs. CDR3 sequence reads: CASSLESGWGYTF. The DNA of the CDR3 is TGCGCCAGCAGCTTGGAGTCAGGGTGGGGCTACACCTTC.